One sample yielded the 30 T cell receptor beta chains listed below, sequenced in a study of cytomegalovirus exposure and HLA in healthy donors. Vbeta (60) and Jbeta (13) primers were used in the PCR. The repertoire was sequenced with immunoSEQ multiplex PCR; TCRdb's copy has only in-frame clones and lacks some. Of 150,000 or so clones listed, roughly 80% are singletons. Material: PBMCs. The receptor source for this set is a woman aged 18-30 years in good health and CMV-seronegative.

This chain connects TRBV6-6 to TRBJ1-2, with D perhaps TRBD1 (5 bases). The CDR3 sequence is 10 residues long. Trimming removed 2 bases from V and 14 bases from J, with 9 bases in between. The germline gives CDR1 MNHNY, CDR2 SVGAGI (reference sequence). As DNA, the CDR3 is TGTGCCAGCAGTTACGGGGGGGGGACCTTC. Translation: CASSYGGGTF.

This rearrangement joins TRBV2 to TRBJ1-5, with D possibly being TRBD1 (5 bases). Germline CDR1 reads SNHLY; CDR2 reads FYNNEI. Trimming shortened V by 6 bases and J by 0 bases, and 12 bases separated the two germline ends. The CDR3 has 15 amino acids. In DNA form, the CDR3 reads TGTGCCAGCAGACAACAGGACTATAGCAATCAGCCCCAGCATTTT. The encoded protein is CASRQQDYSNQPQHF.

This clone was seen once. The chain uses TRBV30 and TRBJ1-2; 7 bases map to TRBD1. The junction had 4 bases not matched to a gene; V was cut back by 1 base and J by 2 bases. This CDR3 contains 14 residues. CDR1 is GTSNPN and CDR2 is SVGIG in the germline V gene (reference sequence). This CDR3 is CAWSEDRTNYGYTF. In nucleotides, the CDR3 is TGTGCCTGGAGTGAGGACAGGACGAACTATGGCTACACCTTC.

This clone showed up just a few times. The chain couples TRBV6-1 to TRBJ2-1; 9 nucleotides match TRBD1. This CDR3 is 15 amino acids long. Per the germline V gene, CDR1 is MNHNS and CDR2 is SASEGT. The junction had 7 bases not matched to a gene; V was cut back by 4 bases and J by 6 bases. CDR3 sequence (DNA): TGTGCCAGCAGTGCCGGGACAGGGACTCCCAATGAGCAGTTCTTC. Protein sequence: CASSAGTGTPNEQFF.

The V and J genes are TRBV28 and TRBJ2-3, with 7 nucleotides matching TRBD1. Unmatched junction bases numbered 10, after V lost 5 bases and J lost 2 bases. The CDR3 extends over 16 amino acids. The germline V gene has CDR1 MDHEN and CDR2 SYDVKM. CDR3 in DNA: TGTGCCAGCAGTGAGTCAGGACAGGCTCTCACAGATACGCAGTATTTT. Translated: CASSESGQALTDTQYF.

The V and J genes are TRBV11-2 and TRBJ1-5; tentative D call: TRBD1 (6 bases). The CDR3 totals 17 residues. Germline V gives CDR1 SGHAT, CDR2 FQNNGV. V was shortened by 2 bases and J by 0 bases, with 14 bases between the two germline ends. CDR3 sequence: CASSLWGGPNSNQPQHF. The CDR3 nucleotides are TGTGCCAGCAGCTTATGGGGGGGCCCAAATAGCAATCAGCCCCAGCATTTT.

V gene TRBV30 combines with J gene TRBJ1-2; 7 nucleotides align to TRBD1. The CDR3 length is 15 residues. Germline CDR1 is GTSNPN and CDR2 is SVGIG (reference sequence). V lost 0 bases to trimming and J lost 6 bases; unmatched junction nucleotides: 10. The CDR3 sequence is CAWSVATQGLNGYTF. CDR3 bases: TGTGCCTGGAGTGTAGCCACACAGGGGTTAAATGGCTACACCTTC.

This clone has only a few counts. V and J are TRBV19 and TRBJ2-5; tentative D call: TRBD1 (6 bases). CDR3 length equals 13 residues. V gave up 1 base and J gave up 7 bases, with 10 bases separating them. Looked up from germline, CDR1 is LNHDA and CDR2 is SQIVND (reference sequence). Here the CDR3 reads CASSIGAGATQYF. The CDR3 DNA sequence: TGTGCCAGTAGTATAGGGGCAGGGGCGACCCAGTACTTC.

The CDR3 region is CASSGDILTNEKLFF. For the CDR3, the DNA is TGTGCCAGCAGTGGAGACATACTAACTAATGAAAAACTGTTTTTT. This chain joins TRBV2 and TRBJ1-4; D ambiguous. CDR3 length: 15 residues. Trimming pared 4 bases from V and 1 base from J, leaving 10 bases between. The germline V gene has CDR1 SNHLY and CDR2 FYNNEI.

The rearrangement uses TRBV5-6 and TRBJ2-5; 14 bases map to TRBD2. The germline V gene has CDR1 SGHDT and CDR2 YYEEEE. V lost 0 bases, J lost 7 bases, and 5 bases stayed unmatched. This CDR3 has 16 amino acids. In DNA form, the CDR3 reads TGTGCCAGCAGCTTGGGACTAGCGGGGGGGCCAGGGACCCAGTACTTC. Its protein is CASSLGLAGGPGTQYF.

The CDR3 DNA reads TGTGCCAGCAGTGTATTAGGAGAAGATAGCCAAGAGACCCAGTACTTC. This encodes CASSVLGEDSQETQYF. The chain uses TRBV6-1 and TRBJ2-5; D unclear. The V and J ends lost 4 bases and 1 base respectively, with 16 bases between them. Germline values: CDR1 MNHNS, CDR2 SASEGT. This CDR3 contains 16 residues.

The CDR3 DNA is TGTGCCAGCAGTGAACTGGGGGCTAGCGGGAGGAAGAATGAGCAGTTCTTC. Amino acids: CASSELGASGRKNEQFF. V and J are TRBV25-1 and TRBJ2-1; 11 bases are shared with TRBD2. The trim removed 2 bases at V and 7 bases at J, leaving 10 bases unmatched. Germline assignment: CDR1 MGHDK and CDR2 SYGVNS. This CDR3 contains 17 residues.

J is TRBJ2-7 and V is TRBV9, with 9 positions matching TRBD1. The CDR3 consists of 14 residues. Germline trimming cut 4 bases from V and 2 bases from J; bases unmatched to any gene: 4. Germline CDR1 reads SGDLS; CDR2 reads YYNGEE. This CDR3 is CASSLGQGTYEQYF. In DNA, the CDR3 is TGTGCCAGCAGCTTGGGACAGGGAACCTACGAGCAGTACTTC.

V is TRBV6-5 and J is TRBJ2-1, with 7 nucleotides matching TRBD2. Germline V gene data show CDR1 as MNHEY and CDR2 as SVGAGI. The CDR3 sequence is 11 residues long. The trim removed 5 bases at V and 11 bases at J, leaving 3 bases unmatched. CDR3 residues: CASSPGTKQFF. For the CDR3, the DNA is TGTGCCAGCAGTCCCGGGACTAAGCAGTTCTTC.

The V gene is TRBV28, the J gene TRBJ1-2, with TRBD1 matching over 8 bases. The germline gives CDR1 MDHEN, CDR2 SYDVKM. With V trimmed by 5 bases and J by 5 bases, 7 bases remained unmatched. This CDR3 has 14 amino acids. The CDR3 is CASSATGGLYGYTF. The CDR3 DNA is TGTGCCAGCAGTGCTACAGGGGGATTGTATGGCTACACCTTC.

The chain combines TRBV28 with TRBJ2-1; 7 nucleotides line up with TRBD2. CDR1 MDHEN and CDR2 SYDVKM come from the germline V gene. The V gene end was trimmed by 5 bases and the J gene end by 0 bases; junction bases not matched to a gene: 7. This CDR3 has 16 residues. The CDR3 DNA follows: TGTGCCAGCAGTGGGTTAAGCGGGACCTCCTACAATGAGCAGTTCTTC. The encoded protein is CASSGLSGTSYNEQFF.

CDR3 sequence: CASSLEGQGETQYF. CDR3 nucleotide sequence: TGTGCCAGCAGCTTAGAGGGACAGGGAGAGACCCAGTACTTC. The chain has TRBV7-9 and TRBJ2-5, with 9 bases fitting TRBD1. Trimming took 1 base from V and 4 from J; bases not matched to a gene: 1. The CDR3 is made up of 14 amino acids. Per germline, CDR1 SEHNR and CDR2 FQNEAQ (reference sequence).

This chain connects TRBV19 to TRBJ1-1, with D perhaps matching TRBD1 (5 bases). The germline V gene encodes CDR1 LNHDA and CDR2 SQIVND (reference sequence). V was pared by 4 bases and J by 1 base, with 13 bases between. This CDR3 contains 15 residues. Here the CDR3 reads CASSKSRQRNTEAFF. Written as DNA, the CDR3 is TGTGCCAGTAGTAAATCGCGACAGAGGAACACTGAAGCTTTCTTT.

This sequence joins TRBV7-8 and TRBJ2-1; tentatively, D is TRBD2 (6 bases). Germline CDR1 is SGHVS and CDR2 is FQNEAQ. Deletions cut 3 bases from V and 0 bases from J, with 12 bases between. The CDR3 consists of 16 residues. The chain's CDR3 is CASSLRGLASYNEQFF. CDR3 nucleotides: TGTGCCAGCAGCTTGAGGGGACTCGCCTCCTACAATGAGCAGTTCTTC.

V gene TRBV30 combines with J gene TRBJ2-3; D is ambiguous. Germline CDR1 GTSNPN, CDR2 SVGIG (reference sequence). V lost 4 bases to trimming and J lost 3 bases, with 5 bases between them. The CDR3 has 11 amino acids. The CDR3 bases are TGTGCCTGGAAGGAGACAGATACGCAGTATTTT. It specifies CAWKETDTQYF.

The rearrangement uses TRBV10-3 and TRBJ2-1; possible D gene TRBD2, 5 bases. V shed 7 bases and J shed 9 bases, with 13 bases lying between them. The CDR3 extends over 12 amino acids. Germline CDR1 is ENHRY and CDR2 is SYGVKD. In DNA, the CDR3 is TGTGCCATCACCTCCTCGGGGAGTGAGCAGTTCTTC. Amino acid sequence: CAITSSGSEQFF.

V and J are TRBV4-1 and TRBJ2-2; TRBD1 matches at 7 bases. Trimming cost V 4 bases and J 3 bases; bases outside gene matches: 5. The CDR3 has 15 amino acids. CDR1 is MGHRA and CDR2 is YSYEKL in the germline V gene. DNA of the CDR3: TGCGCCAGCAGCCGCTCCGGGACAGACACCGGGGAGCTGTTTTTT. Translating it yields CASSRSGTDTGELFF.

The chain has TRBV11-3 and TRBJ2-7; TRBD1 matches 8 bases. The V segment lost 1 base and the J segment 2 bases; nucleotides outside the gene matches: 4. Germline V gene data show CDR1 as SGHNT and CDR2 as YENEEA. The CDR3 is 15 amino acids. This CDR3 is CASSLGVQGAYEQYF. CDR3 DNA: TGTGCCAGCAGCTTAGGAGTACAGGGGGCCTACGAGCAGTACTTC.

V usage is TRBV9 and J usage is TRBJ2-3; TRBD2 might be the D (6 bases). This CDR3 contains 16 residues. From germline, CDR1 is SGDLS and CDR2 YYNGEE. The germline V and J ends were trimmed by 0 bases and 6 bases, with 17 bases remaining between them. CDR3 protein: CASSVDGRGGGDTQYF. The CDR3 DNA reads TGTGCCAGCAGCGTAGACGGGAGAGGTGGTGGCGATACGCAGTATTTT.

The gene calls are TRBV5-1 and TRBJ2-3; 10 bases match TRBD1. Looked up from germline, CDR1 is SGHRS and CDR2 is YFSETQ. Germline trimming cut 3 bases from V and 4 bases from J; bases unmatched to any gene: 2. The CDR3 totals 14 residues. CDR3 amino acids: CASSSTGGPDTQYF. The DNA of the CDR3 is TGCGCCAGCAGCTCGACAGGGGGCCCAGATACGCAGTATTTT.

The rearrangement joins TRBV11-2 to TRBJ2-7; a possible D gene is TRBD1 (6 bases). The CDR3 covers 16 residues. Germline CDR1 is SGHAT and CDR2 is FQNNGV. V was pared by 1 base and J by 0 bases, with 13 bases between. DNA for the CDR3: TGTGCCAGCAGCTTAGCTTCTGGGGGCATCTCCTACGAGCAGTACTTC. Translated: CASSLASGGISYEQYF.

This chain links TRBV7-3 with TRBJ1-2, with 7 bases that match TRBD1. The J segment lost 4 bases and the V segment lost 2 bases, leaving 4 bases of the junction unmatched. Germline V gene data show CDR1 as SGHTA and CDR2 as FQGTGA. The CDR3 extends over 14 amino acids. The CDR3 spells CASSLGRDSYGYTF. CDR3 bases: TGTGCCAGCAGCTTAGGCCGGGACAGCTATGGCTACACCTTC.

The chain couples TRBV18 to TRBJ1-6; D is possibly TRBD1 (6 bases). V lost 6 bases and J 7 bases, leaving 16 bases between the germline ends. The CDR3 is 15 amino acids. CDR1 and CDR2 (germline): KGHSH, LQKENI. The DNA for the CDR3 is TGTGCCAGCTCGCTTGGACAGCCACAAAATTCACCCCTCCACTTT. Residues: CASSLGQPQNSPLHF.

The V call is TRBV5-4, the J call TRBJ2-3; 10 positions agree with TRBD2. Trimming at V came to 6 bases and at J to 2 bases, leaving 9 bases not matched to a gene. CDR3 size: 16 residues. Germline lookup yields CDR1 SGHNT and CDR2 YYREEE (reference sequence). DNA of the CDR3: TGTGCCAGCAATACTGCCACTAGCGGGACCACAGATACGCAGTATTTT. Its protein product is CASNTATSGTTDTQYF.

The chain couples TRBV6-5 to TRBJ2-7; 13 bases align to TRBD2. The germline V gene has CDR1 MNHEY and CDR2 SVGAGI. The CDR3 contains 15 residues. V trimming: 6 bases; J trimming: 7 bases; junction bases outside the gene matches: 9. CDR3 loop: CASRPGLAGAGEQYF. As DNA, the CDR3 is TGTGCCAGCAGACCCGGACTAGCGGGAGCGGGAGAGCAGTACTTC.